The 3 T cell receptor beta chains below all came from one sample that was sequenced in a study of technical replicates of blood from a handful of donors (dated by TCRdb to about 2017). The method was the immunoSEQ multiplex PCR assay. As stored in TCRdb, this immuneACCESS dataset retains in-frame rearrangements with V and J assigned. A fraction of the clones does not appear; measured against another copy, unresolved V genes explain less than half of the discrepancy, and the remainder lacks a known reason. The sample table records 9,500 to 15,000 clones; over 85% of these occur just once. The ten biggest clones cover approximately 9.1% of the sample. Sequences were obtained from PBMCs. Receptors originate from a human donor in good health.

The rearrangement uses TRBV27 and TRBJ1-2; a possible D gene is TRBD1 (5 bases). V lost 3 bases and J 2 bases, leaving 13 bases between the germline ends. The V gene's germline CDR1 is MNHEY and CDR2 SMNVEV (reference sequence). The CDR3 contains 15 residues. The CDR3: CASSFQGSGNYGYTF. The CDR3 region has the DNA TGTGCCAGCAGTTTCCAGGGTAGCGGCAACTATGGCTACACCTTC.

A single count supports this clone. V and J are TRBV7-6 and TRBJ2-7, with 8 bases matching TRBD2. The V gene end was trimmed by 4 bases and the J gene end by 1 base; junction bases not matched to a gene: 3. Germline CDR1 SGHVS, CDR2 FNYEAQ. This CDR3 spans 14 amino acids. DNA of the CDR3: TGTGCCAGCAGCTCAGCGGGAGAGTCCTACGAGCAGTACTTC. Translation: CASSSAGESYEQYF.

V is TRBV7-2 and J is TRBJ1-2; 10 bases align to TRBD1. V dropped 0 bases and J dropped 5; count of bases not matched to a gene: 3. The CDR3 contains 15 residues. The germline V gene has CDR1 SGHTA and CDR2 FQGNSA. CDR3 sequence: CASSLADRGHYGYTF. The CDR3 nucleotides read TGTGCCAGCAGCTTAGCCGACAGGGGGCATTATGGCTACACCTTC.